The clone carrying this T cell receptor (beta chain) has ten or more counts. Its antigen is currently unknown. The data belong to a study of T cells in Graves' hyperthyroidism and ophthalmopathy. Across the whole study: Peripheral blood was collected at initial diagnosis, before any treatment.

The V gene lost 6 bases and the J gene lost 4 bases, with 18 bases spanning the gap. The CDR3 length is 15 residues. Germline assignment: CDR1 MDHEN and CDR2 SYDVKM. For the diagnoses, clinical symptoms, serum thyroxine and TRAb, thyroid ultrasound and orbital computed tomography were used. RNA transcripts were the template for amplifying TCR beta CDR3 regions. The study used the HTBI primer set for a first-round RT-PCR of the TCR CDR3. TCRdb reanalysed the multiplex PCR reads using MiXCR and keeps one entry per CDR3 protein. Of more than 350,000 distinct CDR3 sequences in the sample, roughly 15% were seen once. General study points: Clonotypes that were expanded in thyroid above 0.001 mostly appeared in blood too.

The chain couples TRBV28 to TRBJ2-5, with a weak D call TRBD2 (5 bases). The TCR originated in a woman aged 60-75 years with Graves' ophthalmopathy. What was sequenced was blood. The CDR3: CASSPALTRAETQYF. In DNA, the CDR3 is TGTGCCAGCAGCCCGGCCCTAACTAGGGCAGAGACCCAGTACTTC. Full variable domain (remainder filled in from reference TRBV28 and TRBJ2-5): DVKVTQSSRYLVKRTGEKVFLECVQDMDHENMFWYRQDPGLGLRLIYFSYDVKMKEKGDIPEGYSVSREKKERFSLILESASTNQTSMYLCASSPALTRAETQYFGPGTRLLVL.